A selection of T cell receptor beta chains follows, all from one sample in a study of identical twins. MiXCR, run by TCRdb on the 5' RACE reads, gives a single entry per CDR3 protein. The profile shows about 460,000 distinct CDR3 sequences, 14% of them singletons. These sequences were also reported in another study, on yellow fever vaccine responses in identical twins.

Sequences were obtained from CD4+ T cells sorted from blood. The receptors were gathered from a young woman in good health. Each CDR3 is given with its conserved first and last residue. The D gene is left open where the match is weak. Size values are once, few and many counts, or a class for expanded clones, and some rows have none.

d_gene	v_gene	j_gene	abundance	CDR3aa	CDR3nt
NA	TRBV7-2	TRBJ2-2	few	CASSLWGGELFF	TGTGCCAGCAGCTTATGGGGCGGGGAGCTGTTTTTT
NA	TRBV5-1	TRBJ2-5	NA	CASSSGLGQETQYF	TGCGCCAGCAGCTCCGGTTTGGGGCAAGAGACCCAGTACTTC
NA	TRBV4-2	TRBJ2-7	few	CASSQGDPSYEQYF	TGTGCCAGCAGCCAAGGAGACCCCTCCTACGAGCAGTACTTC
TRBD1	TRBV5-1	TRBJ2-1	many	CASSQTGARDEQFF	TGCGCCAGCAGCCAGACAGGGGCCAGGGATGAGCAGTTCTTC
NA	TRBV2	TRBJ2-6	many	CASSGGGSSGANVLTF	TGTGCCAGCAGTGGGGGAGGAAGCTCTGGGGCCAACGTCCTGACTTTC
NA	TRBV15	TRBJ1-4	NA	CATSRGVYATNEKLFF	TGTGCCACCAGCAGAGGAGTGTACGCAACTAATGAAAAACTGTTTTTT
NA	TRBV7-9	TRBJ2-1	NA	CASSFSGPSEQFF	TGTGCCAGCAGCTTTTCCGGGCCCTCAGAGCAGTTCTTC
NA	TRBV11-2	TRBJ2-7	NA	CASSLGSGRYEQYF	TGTGCCAGCAGCTTAGGGTCAGGACGCTACGAGCAGTACTTC
TRBD2	TRBV28	TRBJ2-1	few	CASSLLGASGINEQFF	TGTGCCAGCAGTTTATTAGGCGCTAGCGGGATCAATGAGCAGTTCTTC
NA	TRBV3-1	TRBJ2-2	NA	CASSQDSSSGELFF	TGTGCCAGCAGCCAAGATTCGAGTTCCGGGGAGCTGTTTTTT
NA	TRBV10-3	TRBJ2-4	few	CAISESIGDSPKNIQYF	TGTGCCATCAGTGAGTCGATCGGGGACTCGCCGAAAAACATTCAGTACTTC
NA	TRBV12-3/TRBV12-4	TRBJ2-1	NA	CASSFLPVKGSYNEQFF	TGTGCCAGCAGTTTTTTACCCGTCAAGGGGTCCTACAATGAGCAGTTCTTC
TRBD1	TRBV6-2/TRBV6-3	TRBJ2-2	few	CASRKPGQYTGELFF	TGTGCCAGCAGGAAGCCGGGACAGTACACAGGGGAGCTGTTTTTT
TRBD2	TRBV30	TRBJ2-1	many	CAWTIGTSGTEQFF	TGTGCCTGGACAATCGGGACTAGCGGGACTGAGCAGTTCTTC
TRBD1	TRBV5-1	TRBJ2-1	few	CASSLGWGQTYNEQFF	TGCGCCAGCAGCTTGGGATGGGGACAGACCTACAATGAGCAGTTCTTC
NA	TRBV6-1	TRBJ2-3	few	CASRLVRGRTDTQYF	TGTGCCAGCAGGCTCGTCAGGGGTAGGACAGATACGCAGTATTTT
TRBD1	TRBV6-5	TRBJ2-1	few	CASSLNRGPVYEQFF	TGTGCCAGCAGTTTGAACAGGGGACCCGTGTATGAGCAGTTCTTC
NA	TRBV12-3/TRBV12-4	TRBJ1-1	NA	CASSLVGGFTEAFF	TGTGCCAGCAGCCTTGTTGGGGGCTTCACTGAAGCTTTCTTT
TRBD2	TRBV6-2/TRBV6-3	TRBJ2-1	NA	CASSYSREGDEQFF	TGTGCCAGCAGTTACTCGAGGGAGGGCGATGAGCAGTTCTTC
NA	TRBV5-1	TRBJ1-1	few	CASSLDRDRTEAFF	TGCGCCAGCAGCTTGGACAGGGATCGCACTGAAGCTTTCTTT
NA	TRBV7-9	TRBJ1-1	few	CASSADNTEAFF	TGTGCCAGCAGCGCCGATAACACTGAAGCTTTCTTT
TRBD1	TRBV15	TRBJ2-1	NA	CATSRVGTGNNEQFF	TGTGCCACCAGCAGAGTTGGGACAGGGAACAATGAGCAGTTCTTC
NA	TRBV12-3/TRBV12-4	TRBJ2-1	NA	CASSFLRHWDNEQFF	TGTGCCAGCAGTTTTTTAAGACATTGGGACAATGAGCAGTTCTTC
TRBD2	TRBV4-3	TRBJ2-7	many	CASSQAPTSGSYEQYF	TGCGCCAGCAGCCAGGCACCTACTAGCGGGAGCTACGAGCAGTACTTC
TRBD1	TRBV20-1	TRBJ2-7	NA	CSANRDRGEQYF	TGCAGTGCTAACCGGGACAGGGGCGAGCAGTACTTC
NA	TRBV12-3/TRBV12-4	TRBJ2-4	few	CASSEGGWRYF	TGTGCCAGCAGTGAAGGAGGCTGGAGGTACTTC
TRBD2	TRBV24-1	TRBJ2-2	NA	CATSDPRGGSTGELFF	TGTGCCACCAGTGACCCTAGGGGCGGGAGCACCGGGGAGCTGTTTTTT
NA	TRBV7-9	TRBJ2-1	few	CASSFTYYNEQFF	TGTGCCAGCAGCTTTACTTATTACAATGAGCAGTTCTTC
TRBD1	TRBV5-1	TRBJ2-7	few	CASSLGPDRAIEQYF	TGCGCCAGCAGCTTGGGCCCGGACAGGGCAATCGAGCAGTACTTC
NA	TRBV6-2/TRBV6-3	TRBJ2-7	NA	CASSDSGAGSYEQYF	TGTGCCAGCAGTGATTCCGGGGCAGGTTCCTACGAGCAGTACTTC
NA	TRBV3-1	TRBJ1-6	few	CATGPGNSPLHF	TGTGCCACCGGGCCGGGTAATTCACCCCTCCACTTT
TRBD1	TRBV2	TRBJ1-2	NA	CASSEMGQGVEGYTF	TGTGCCAGCAGTGAAATGGGACAGGGGGTCGAAGGCTACACCTTC
TRBD1	TRBV2	TRBJ2-4	NA	CASSVTGQGDIQYF	TGTGCCAGCAGTGTTACGGGACAGGGGGACATTCAGTACTTC
TRBD1	TRBV5-1	TRBJ2-2	many	CASSLRQGSANTGELFF	TGCGCCAGCAGCTTGAGACAGGGCTCAGCGAACACCGGGGAGCTGTTTTTT
TRBD2	TRBV28	TRBJ2-3	NA	CASSFHGGATDTQYF	TGTGCCAGCAGTTTCCACGGGGGGGCCACAGATACGCAGTATTTT
TRBD1	TRBV7-9	TRBJ1-1	many	CASSLGTGRATEAFF	TGTGCCAGCAGCTTAGGGACAGGGAGAGCCACTGAAGCTTTCTTT
TRBD1	TRBV6-1	TRBJ2-3	NA	CASSSWDRGTDTQYF	TGTGCCAGCAGTAGTTGGGACAGGGGGACAGATACGCAGTATTTT
NA	TRBV20-1	TRBJ1-2	few	CSANRASYGYTF	TGCAGTGCTAACAGGGCGTCCTATGGCTACACCTTC
NA	TRBV28	TRBJ2-5	few	CASSLADGASQETQYF	TGTGCCAGCAGTTTAGCTGACGGGGCCTCCCAAGAGACCCAGTACTTC
NA	TRBV5-1	TRBJ2-1	NA	CASSPNPKYNEQFF	TGCGCCAGCAGCCCAAACCCCAAGTACAATGAGCAGTTCTTC
NA	TRBV10-2	TRBJ2-7	once	CASSESERASYEQYF	TGCGCCAGCAGTGAGTCGGAGCGGGCCTCCTACGAGCAGTACTTC
TRBD1	TRBV11-2	TRBJ2-7	NA	CASNLQGARYEQYF	TGTGCCAGCAACCTACAGGGGGCGCGGTACGAGCAGTACTTC
NA	TRBV7-9	TRBJ1-2	NA	CASSLENKRGYTF	TGTGCCAGCAGCTTAGAAAACAAGCGGGGCTACACCTTC